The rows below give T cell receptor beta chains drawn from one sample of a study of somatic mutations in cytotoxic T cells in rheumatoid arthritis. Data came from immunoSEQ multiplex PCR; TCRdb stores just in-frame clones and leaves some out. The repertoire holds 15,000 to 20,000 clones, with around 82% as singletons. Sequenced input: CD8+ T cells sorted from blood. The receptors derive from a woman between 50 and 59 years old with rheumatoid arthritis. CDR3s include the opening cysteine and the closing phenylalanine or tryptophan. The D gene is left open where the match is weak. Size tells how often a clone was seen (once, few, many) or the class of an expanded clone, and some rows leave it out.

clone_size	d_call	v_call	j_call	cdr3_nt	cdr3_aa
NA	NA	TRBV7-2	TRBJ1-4	TGTGCCAGCAGCTTTCGTCAGTCAGGTGAAAAACTGTTTTTT	CASSFRQSGEKLFF
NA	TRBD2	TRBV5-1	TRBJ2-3	TGCGCCAGCAGCTTGGTTCCTAGCGGGGACACAGATACGCAGTATTTT	CASSLVPSGDTDTQYF
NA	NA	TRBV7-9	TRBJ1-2	TGTGCCAGCAGCCCAATTTCCGGCTACACCTTC	CASSPISGYTF
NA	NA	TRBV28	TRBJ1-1	TGTGCCAGCAGTTCCCTCGGCCAGAACACTGAAGCTTTCTTT	CASSSLGQNTEAFF
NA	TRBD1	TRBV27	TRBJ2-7	TGTGCCAGCAGTCTCGGGACAGGGGGTTTCTACGAGCAGTACTTC	CASSLGTGGFYEQYF
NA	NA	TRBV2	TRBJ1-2	TGTGCCAGCAGGGGTGAAGTAGGGGGGGGAATTAACTATGGCTACACCTTC	CASRGEVGGGINYGYTF
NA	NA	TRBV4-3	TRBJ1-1	TGCGCCAGCAGCATAAGGGGCACTGAAGCTTTCTTT	CASSIRGTEAFF
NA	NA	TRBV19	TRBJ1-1	TGTGCCAGTAGTTGGGGACTCAGCACTGAAGCTTTCTTT	CASSWGLSTEAFF
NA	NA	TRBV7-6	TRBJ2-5	TGTGCCAGCAGCCCCCTCGCGGGAAACCAAGAGACCCAGTACTTC	CASSPLAGNQETQYF
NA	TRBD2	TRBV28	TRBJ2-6	TGTGCCAGCAGTCCGTTCTGGAGCGGGGGTCCTGGGGCCAACGTCCTGACTTTC	CASSPFWSGGPGANVLTF
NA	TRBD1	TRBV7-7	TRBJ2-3	TGTGCCAGCAGCTTAACAGGGGAAGATACGCAGTATTTT	CASSLTGEDTQYF
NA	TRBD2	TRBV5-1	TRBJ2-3	TGCGCCAGCAGATATAGCGGGGGGGCAGATACGCAGTATTTT	CASRYSGGADTQYF
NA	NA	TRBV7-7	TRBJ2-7	TGTGCTAGCGGGCAGGGGAAAGGCTACGAGCAGTACTTC	CASGQGKGYEQYF
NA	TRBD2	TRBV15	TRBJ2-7	TGTGCCACCAGCAGTTCTAGCGGGGCCTACGAGCAGTACTTC	CATSSSSGAYEQYF
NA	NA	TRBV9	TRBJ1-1	TGTGCCAGCAGCGCCGGGGGTGGGGATGAAGCTTTCTTT	CASSAGGGDEAFF
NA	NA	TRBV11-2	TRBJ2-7	TGTGCCAGCAGCTTAGCACAGATCTCCTACGAGCAGTACTTC	CASSLAQISYEQYF
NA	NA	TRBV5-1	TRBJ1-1	TGCGCCAGCAGAGTGGACAGCCTGGTCACTGAAGCTTTCTTT	CASRVDSLVTEAFF
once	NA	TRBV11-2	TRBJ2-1	TGTGCCAGCAGCTTAGAATACAGAACCCAAAATGAGCAGTTCTTC	CASSLEYRTQNEQFF
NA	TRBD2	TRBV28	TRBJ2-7	TGTGCCAGCAGTTTGCCTAGCGGGAGCTACGAGCAGTACTTC	CASSLPSGSYEQYF
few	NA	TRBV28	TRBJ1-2	TGTGCCAGCAGTTCTCTCGAGGGCAGCTATGGCTACACCTTC	CASSSLEGSYGYTF
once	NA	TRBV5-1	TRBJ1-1	TGCGCCAGCAGGACGGGTTTCGACACTGAAGCTTTCTTT	CASRTGFDTEAFF
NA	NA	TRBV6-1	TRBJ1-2	TGTGCCAGCAGTGAAACAGGGCTAGGCGGCTACACCTTC	CASSETGLGGYTF
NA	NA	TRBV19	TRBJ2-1	TGTGCCAGTAGTACCACAGGGTACAATGAGCAGTTCTTC	CASSTTGYNEQFF
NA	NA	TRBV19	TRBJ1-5	TGTGCCAGTAGTCGGGACAAGAATCAGCCCCAGCATTTT	CASSRDKNQPQHF
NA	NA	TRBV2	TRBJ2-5	TGTGCCAGCAGTGAGGCCCCCGGGTCGGCCCAGTACTTC	CASSEAPGSAQYF
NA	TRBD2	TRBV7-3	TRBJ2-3	TGTGCCAGCAGCTTAAGGGGGCGGGGGGGCACAGATACGCAGTATTTT	CASSLRGRGGTDTQYF
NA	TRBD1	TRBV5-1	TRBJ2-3	TGCGCCAGCAGCTTGGGGCAGGGGGACACAGATACGCAGTATTTT	CASSLGQGDTDTQYF
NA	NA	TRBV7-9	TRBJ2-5	TGTGCCAGCAACCCTCCCGGGGGAGCAGAGACCCAGTACTTC	CASNPPGGAETQYF
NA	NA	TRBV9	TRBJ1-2	TGTGCCAGCAGCCCCCCCGCCGGGACTGCCGCCGACGGCTATGGCTACACCTTC	CASSPPAGTAADGYGYTF
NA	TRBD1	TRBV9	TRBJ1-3	TGTGCCAGCAGCCCTGGGACAGGGGGATCTGGAAACACCATATATTTT	CASSPGTGGSGNTIYF
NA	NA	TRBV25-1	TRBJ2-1	TGTGCCAGCAGTAGGGGGAGGGAGACATACAATGAGCAGTTCTTC	CASSRGRETYNEQFF
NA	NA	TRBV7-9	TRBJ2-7	TGTGCCAGCAGCACAGACAACTACGAGCAGTACTTC	CASSTDNYEQYF
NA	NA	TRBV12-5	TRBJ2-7	TGTGCTAGTGGTTTGGGTAGCTCCTTAGGGGAGCAGTACTTC	CASGLGSSLGEQYF
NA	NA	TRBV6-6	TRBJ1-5	TGTGCCAGCAGCTCCAATTGGGGGCATAGCAATCAGCCCCAGCATTTT	CASSSNWGHSNQPQHF
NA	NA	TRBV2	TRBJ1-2	TGTGCCAGCAGCCTGGGCCTAGGGGGGTATGGCTACACCTTC	CASSLGLGGYGYTF
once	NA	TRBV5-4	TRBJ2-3	TGTGCCAGCAGGTGGGGCCACCTTAGCACAGATACGCAGTATTTT	CASRWGHLSTDTQYF
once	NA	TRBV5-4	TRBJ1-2	TGTGCCAGCAGCTTGGGACGTCAGGAAGGCTACACCTTC	CASSLGRQEGYTF
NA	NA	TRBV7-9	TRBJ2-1	TGTGCCAGCTCCCTCCGTGAGCAGTTCTTC	CASSLREQFF
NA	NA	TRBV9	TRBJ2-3	TGTGCCAGCAGCGTAGGGTCTAGCAGTAGCACAGATACGCAGTATTTT	CASSVGSSSSTDTQYF
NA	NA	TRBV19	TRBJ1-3	TGTGCCAGTAGTATTGTGGGGCCTGGAAACACCATATATTTT	CASSIVGPGNTIYF
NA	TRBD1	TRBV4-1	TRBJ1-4	TGCGCCAGCAGCCAAGAGGGGACAGGGGTCGAAAAACTGTTTTTT	CASSQEGTGVEKLFF
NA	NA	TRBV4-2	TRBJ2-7	TGTGCCAGCAGCCAAGAATCCAGGGTCTACGAGCAGTACTTC	CASSQESRVYEQYF
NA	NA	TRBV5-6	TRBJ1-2	TGTGCCAGCAGCTTGGCTGGACGAGGCTACACCTTC	CASSLAGRGYTF
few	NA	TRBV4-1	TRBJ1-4	TGCGCCAGCAGCCAAGATCCCCGGGTTTGGAGTCCCGAAAAACTGTTTTTT	CASSQDPRVWSPEKLFF
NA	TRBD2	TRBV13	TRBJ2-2	TGTGCCAGCAGCTCGGGGGGGGGCACCCGGGAGCTGTTTTTT	CASSSGGGTRELFF
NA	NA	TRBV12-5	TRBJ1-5	TGTGCTAGTGGGTATGAGATTAGCAATCAGCCCCAGCATTTT	CASGYEISNQPQHF
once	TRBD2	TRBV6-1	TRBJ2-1	TGTGCCAGCAGTGAACCGGGCAGGCTAGCGGGAGACGAGCAGTTCTTC	CASSEPGRLAGDEQFF
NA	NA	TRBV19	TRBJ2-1	TGTGCCAGTAGTTCGCGGTTTCCCTACAATGAGCAGTTCTTC	CASSSRFPYNEQFF